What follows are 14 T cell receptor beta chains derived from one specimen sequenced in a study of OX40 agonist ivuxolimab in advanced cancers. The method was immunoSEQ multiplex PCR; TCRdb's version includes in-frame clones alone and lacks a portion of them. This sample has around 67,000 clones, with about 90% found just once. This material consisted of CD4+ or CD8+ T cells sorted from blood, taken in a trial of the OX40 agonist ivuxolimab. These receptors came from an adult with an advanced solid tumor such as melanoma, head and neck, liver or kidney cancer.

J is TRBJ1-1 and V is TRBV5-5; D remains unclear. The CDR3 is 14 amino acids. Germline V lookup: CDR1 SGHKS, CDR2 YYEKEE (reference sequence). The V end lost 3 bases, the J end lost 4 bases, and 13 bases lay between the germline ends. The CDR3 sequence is CASSSEPLFTEAFF. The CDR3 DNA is TGTGCCAGCAGCTCCGAGCCGCTGTTCACTGAAGCTTTCTTT.

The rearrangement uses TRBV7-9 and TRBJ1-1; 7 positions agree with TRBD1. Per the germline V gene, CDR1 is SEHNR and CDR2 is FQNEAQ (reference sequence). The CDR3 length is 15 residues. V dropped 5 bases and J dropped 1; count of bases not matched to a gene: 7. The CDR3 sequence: CASSPGTERNTEAFF. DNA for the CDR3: TGTGCCAGCAGCCCCGGGACAGAGCGGAACACTGAAGCTTTCTTT.

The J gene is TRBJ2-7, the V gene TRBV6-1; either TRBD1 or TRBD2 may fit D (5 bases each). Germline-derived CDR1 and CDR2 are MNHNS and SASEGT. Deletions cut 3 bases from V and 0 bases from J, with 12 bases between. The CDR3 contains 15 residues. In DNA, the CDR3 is TGTGCCAGCAGTGACCCGGGACGGAGCTCCTACGAGCAGTACTTC. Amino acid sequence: CASSDPGRSSYEQYF.

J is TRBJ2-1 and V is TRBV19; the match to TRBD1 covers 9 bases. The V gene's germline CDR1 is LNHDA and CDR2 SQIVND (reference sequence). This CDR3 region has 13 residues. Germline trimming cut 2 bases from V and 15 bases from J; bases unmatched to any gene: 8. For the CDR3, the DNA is TGTGCCAGTAGTATAACAGGGGGCGGATTGGCGTTCTTC. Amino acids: CASSITGGGLAFF. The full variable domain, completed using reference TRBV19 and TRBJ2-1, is DGGITQSPKYLFRKEGQNVTLSCEQNLNHDAMYWYRQDPGQGLRLIYYSQIVNDFQKGDIAEGYSVSREKKESFPLTVTSAQKNPTAFYLCASSITGGGLAFFGPGTRLTVL.

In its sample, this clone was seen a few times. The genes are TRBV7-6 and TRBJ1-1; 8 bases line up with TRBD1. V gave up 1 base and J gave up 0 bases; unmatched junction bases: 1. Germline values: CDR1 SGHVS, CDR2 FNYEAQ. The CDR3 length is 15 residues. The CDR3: CASSLGGQVNTEAFF. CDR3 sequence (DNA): TGTGCCAGCAGCTTAGGGGGACAGGTGAACACTGAAGCTTTCTTT.

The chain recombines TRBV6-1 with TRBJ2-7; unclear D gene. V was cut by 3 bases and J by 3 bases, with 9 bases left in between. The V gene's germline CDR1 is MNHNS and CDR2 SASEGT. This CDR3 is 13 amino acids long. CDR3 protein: CASSDYLIYEQYF. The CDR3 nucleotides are TGTGCCAGCAGTGATTACTTAATCTACGAGCAGTACTTC.

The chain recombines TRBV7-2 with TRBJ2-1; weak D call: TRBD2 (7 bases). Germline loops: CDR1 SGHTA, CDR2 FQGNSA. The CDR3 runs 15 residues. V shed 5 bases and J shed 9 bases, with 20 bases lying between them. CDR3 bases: TGTGCCAGCAGCAGGACTAGGGGGATAGGGGGTGAGCAGTTCTTC. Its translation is CASSRTRGIGGEQFF.

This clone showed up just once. DNA of the CDR3: TGTGCCAGCTCACCCGACAGGGACGAGCAGTACTTC. Translating it yields CASSPDRDEQYF. The chain carries TRBV18 and TRBJ2-7; TRBD1 matches 7 bases. CDR3 size: 12 residues. CDR1 KGHSH and CDR2 LQKENI come from the germline V gene. V was clipped by 3 bases and J by 5 bases; unmatched bases: 1.

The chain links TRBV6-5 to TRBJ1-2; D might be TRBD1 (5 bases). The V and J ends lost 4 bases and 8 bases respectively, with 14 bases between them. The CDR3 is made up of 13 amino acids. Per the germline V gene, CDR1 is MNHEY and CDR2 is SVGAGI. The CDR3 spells CASSSPGLGGYTF. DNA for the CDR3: TGTGCCAGCAGTTCCCCGGGGCTAGGAGGCTACACCTTC.

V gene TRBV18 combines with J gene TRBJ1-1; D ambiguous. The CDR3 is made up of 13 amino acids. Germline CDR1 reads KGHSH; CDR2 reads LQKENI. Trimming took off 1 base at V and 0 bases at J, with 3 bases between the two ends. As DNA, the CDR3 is TGTGCCAGCTCACCACTCATGAACACTGAAGCTTTCTTT. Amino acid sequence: CASSPLMNTEAFF.

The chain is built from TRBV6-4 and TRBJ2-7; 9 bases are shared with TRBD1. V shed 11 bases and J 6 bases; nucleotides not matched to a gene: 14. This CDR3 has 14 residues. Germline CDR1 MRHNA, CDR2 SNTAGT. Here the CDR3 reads CAPGEWTGVGEQYF. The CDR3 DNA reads TGTGCCCCAGGAGAGTGGACAGGGGTGGGCGAGCAGTACTTC.

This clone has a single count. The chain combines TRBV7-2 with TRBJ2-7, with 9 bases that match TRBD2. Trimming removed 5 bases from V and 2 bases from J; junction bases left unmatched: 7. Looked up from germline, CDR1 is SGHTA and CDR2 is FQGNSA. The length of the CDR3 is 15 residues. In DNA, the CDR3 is TGTGCCAGCAGCCTAGGGGCGGGAGGGGCCTACGAGCAGTACTTC. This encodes CASSLGAGGAYEQYF.

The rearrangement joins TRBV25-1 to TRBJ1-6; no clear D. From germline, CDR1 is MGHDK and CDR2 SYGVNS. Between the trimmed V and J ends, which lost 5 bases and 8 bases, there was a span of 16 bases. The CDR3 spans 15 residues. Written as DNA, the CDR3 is TGTGCCAGCAGTCCCCCCTATCCGACCGATTCACCCCTCCACTTT. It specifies CASSPPYPTDSPLHF.

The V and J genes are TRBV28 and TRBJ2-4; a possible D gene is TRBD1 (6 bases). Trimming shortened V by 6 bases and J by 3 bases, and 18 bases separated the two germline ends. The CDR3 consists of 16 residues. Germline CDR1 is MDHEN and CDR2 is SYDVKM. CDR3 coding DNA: TGTGCCAGCAGCACCGCAGGGGTGTCGGTCAAAAACATTCAGTACTTC. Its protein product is CASSTAGVSVKNIQYF.